This TCR beta chain was profiled in a study of technical replicates of blood from four donors. Germline loops: CDR1 MDHEN, CDR2 SYDVKM. The CDR3 contains 16 residues. Trimming left V 7 bases short and J 1 base short, with 17 bases between. Profiling relied on immunoSEQ multiplex PCR, and the TCRdb table lists in-frame clones only, not all of them. This table has 75,000 to 85,000 clones, approximately 75% appearing once. This TCR was recovered from a human donor in good health. Some clones in this sample may be carry-over from other donors' samples. V and J are TRBV28 and TRBJ2-1, with D maybe TRBD1 (6 bases). Sequenced input: PBMCs. The CDR3 reads CASTYNAGVSYNEQFF. The CDR3 DNA sequence: TGTGCCAGCACCTACAATGCAGGGGTATCCTACAATGAGCAGTTCTTC.